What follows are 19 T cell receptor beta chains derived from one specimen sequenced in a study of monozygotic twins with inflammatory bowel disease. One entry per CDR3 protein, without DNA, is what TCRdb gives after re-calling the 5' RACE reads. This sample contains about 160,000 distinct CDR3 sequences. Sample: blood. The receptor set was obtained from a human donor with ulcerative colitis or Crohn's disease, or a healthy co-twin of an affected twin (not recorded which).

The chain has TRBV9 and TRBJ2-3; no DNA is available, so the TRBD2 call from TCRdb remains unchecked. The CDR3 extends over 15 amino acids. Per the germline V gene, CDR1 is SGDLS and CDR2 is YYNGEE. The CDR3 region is CASSTTSETGDTQYF.

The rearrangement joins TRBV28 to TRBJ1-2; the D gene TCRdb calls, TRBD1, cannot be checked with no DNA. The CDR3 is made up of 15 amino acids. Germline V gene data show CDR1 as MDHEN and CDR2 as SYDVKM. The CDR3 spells CASTLVGQRAYGYTF.

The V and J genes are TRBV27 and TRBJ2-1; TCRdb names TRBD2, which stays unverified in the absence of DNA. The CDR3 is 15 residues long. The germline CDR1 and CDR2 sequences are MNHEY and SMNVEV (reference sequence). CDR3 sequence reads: CASSLSGRRVDEQFF.

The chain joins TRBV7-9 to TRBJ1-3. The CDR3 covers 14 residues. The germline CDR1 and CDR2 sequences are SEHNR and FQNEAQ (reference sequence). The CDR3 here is CASLSIGSGNTIYF.

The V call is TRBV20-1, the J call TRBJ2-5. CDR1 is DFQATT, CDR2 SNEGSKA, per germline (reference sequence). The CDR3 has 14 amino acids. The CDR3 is CSARDWEVYETQYF.

CDR3 region: CASSRPNNEQFF. The chain combines TRBV6-5 with TRBJ2-1. Germline V gene data show CDR1 as MNHEY and CDR2 as SVGAGI. The CDR3 consists of 12 residues.

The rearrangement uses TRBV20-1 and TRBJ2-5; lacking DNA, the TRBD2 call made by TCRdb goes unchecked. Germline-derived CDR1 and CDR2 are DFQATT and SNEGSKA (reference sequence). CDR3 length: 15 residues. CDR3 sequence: CSATGLAGVGETQYF.

The CDR3 region is CASSHSNEKLFF. This chain links TRBV7-2 with TRBJ1-4. The CDR3 contains 12 residues. Germline V gene lookup returns CDR1 SGHTA and CDR2 FQGNSA.

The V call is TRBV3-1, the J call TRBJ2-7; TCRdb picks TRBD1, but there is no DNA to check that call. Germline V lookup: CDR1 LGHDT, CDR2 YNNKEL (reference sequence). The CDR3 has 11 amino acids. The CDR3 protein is CASSYRQYQYF.

CDR3 protein: CASSFQQGTRGYTF. The chain recombines TRBV5-8 with TRBJ1-2; TCRdb's D call of TRBD1 is untestable without DNA. Germline V gives CDR1 SGHTS, CDR2 YDEGEE. This CDR3 is 14 amino acids long.

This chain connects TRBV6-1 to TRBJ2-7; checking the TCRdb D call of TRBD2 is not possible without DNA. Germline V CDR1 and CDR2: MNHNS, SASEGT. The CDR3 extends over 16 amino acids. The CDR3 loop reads CASSEAGTSGAYEQYF.

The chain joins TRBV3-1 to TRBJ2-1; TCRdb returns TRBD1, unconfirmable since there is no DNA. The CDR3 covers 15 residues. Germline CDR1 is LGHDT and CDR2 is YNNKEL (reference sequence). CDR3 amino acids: CASSLNPLSYNEQFF.

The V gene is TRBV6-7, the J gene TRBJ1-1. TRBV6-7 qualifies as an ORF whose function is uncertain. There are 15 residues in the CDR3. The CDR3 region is CASSYSRQVNTEAFF.

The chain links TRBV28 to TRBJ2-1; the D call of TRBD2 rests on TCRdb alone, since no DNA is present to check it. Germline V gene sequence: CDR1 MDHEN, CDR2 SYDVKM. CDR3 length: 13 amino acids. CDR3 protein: CASSLWASSKQFF.

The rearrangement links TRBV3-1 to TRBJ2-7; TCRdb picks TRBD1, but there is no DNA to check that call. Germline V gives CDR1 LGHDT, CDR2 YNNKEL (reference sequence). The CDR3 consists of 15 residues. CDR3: CASSQDLGTGYEQYF.

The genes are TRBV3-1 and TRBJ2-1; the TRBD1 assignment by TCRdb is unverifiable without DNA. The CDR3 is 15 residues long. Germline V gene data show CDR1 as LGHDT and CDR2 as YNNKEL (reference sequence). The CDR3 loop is CASSLTGVGYNEQFF.

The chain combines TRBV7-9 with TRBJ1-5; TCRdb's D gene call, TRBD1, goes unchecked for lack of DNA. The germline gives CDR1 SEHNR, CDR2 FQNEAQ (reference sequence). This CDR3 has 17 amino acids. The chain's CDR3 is CASSLEGRTGLIQPQHF.

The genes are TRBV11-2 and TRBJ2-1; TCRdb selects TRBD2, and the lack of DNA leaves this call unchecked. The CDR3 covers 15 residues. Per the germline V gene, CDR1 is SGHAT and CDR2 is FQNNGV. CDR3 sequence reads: CASSPGSGRDNEQFF.

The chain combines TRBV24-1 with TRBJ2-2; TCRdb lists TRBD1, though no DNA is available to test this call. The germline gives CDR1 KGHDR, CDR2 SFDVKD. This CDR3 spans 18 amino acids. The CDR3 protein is CATSDPTFGAGNTGELFF.